The 30 T cell receptor beta chains below come from one sample, sequenced in a study of cytomegalovirus exposure and HLA in healthy donors (dated by TCRdb to the late 2010s). Library construction relied on the immunoSEQ multiplex PCR assay. The multiplex PCR relied on a mix of 60 forward primers for TCR Vbeta segments and 13 reverse primers for TCR Jbeta segments. TCRdb re-hosts the immuneACCESS table, in-frame sequences only. Its copies lack some clones; in the studies checked, an unresolved V gene accounts for under half of them, and the cause for the rest is not known. Per the sample table, the count is around 210,000 clones. The ten largest account for over 0.75% of the sample. Sequenced: PBMCs. These TCRs come from a woman in her thirties in good health and CMV-seropositive.

V usage is TRBV5-1 and J usage is TRBJ2-1; 13 nucleotides match TRBD2. Germline V gene lookup returns CDR1 SGHRS and CDR2 YFSETQ. The CDR3 runs 16 residues. V lost 4 bases to trimming and J lost 1 base; unmatched junction nucleotides: 2. CDR3 protein: CASSEGLAGSYNEQFF. The CDR3 region has the DNA TGCGCCAGCAGCGAGGGACTAGCGGGATCCTACAATGAGCAGTTCTTC.

The V call is TRBV18, the J call TRBJ1-1; a weak D match, TRBD1 (6 bases). From germline, CDR1 is KGHSH and CDR2 LQKENI. This CDR3 comprises 14 residues. Deletions cut 2 bases from V and 8 bases from J, with 15 bases between. CDR3 DNA: TGTGCCAGCTCACCAGCTACCAAAACAGGGGAAGCTTTCTTT. Translation: CASSPATKTGEAFF.

The genes are TRBV5-8 and TRBJ1-1, with D uncertain. This CDR3 spans 11 amino acids. Germline assignment: CDR1 SGHTS and CDR2 YDEGEE. Trimming took 7 bases from V and 5 from J, leaving 9 bases between them. CDR3 nucleotide sequence: TGTGCCAGCCGATCTAGGACTGAAGCTTTCTTT. Encoded protein: CASRSRTEAFF. Looking up the rest from reference TRBV5-8 and TRBJ1-1 gives the full variable domain: EAGVTQSPTHLIKTRGQQATLRCSPISGHTSVYWYQQALGLGLQFLLWYDEGEERNRGNFPPRFSGRQFPNYSSELNVNALELEDSALYLCASRSRTEAFFGQGTRLTVV.

V usage is TRBV28 and J usage is TRBJ1-1; 12 bases map to TRBD1. With 6 bases clipped from V and 1 base from J, the junction kept 6 bases outside the gene matches. In germline, CDR1 is MDHEN, CDR2 SYDVKM. This CDR3 region has 16 residues. The CDR3 DNA reads as TGTGCCAGCAGCTGGGACAGGGGGCGGGGGAACACTGAAGCTTTCTTT. It encodes CASSWDRGRGNTEAFF.

The V and J genes are TRBV13 and TRBJ2-7; 8 nucleotides match TRBD1. Germline CDR1 reads PRHDT; CDR2 reads FYEKMQ (reference sequence). V was clipped by 6 bases and J by 5 bases; unmatched bases: 6. The CDR3 contains 13 residues. The CDR3 reads CASSNDRGHEQYF. In DNA form, the CDR3 reads TGTGCCAGCAGTAACGACAGGGGCCACGAGCAGTACTTC.

The V gene is TRBV6-1, the J gene TRBJ2-7; the match to TRBD1 covers 7 bases. Germline assignment: CDR1 MNHNS and CDR2 SASEGT. Trimming removed 1 base from V and 2 bases from J; junction bases left unmatched: 5. This CDR3 has 15 residues. In nucleotides, the CDR3 is TGTGCCAGCAGTGAAGTTCGGGACAGTCCCTACGAGCAGTACTTC. Translated: CASSEVRDSPYEQYF.

The chain has TRBV14 and TRBJ1-6; D unclear. The CDR3 loop spans 13 amino acids. V dropped 5 bases and J dropped 7 bases, with 9 bases sitting between them. Germline V gene sequence: CDR1 SGHDN, CDR2 FVKESK. CDR3 protein: CASSEVRNSPLHF. Here the CDR3 DNA reads TGTGCCAGCAGCGAGGTCCGCAATTCACCCCTCCACTTT.

The chain links TRBV7-2 to TRBJ2-7, with D possibly TRBD2 on 7 matching bases. Germline V gene sequence: CDR1 SGHTA, CDR2 FQGNSA. Trimming shortened V by 4 bases and J by 3 bases, and 22 bases separated the two germline ends. The length of the CDR3 is 17 residues. CDR3 sequence (DNA): TGTGCCAGCAGCTCCCGGGGGCCTAGCGGTTCTTTCTACGAGCAGTACTTC. Translated, it gives CASSSRGPSGSFYEQYF.

The CDR3 loop reads CASSYWGGSGNTIYF. The CDR3, as DNA: TGTGCCAGCAGTTACTGGGGGGGGTCCGGAAACACCATATATTTT. The chain is built from TRBV6-5 and TRBJ1-3, with D possibly matching TRBD1 (5 bases). CDR3 length: 15 amino acids. Germline CDR1 is MNHEY and CDR2 is SVGAGI. Trimming shortened V by 1 base and J by 4 bases, and 11 bases separated the two germline ends.

The CDR3 DNA sequence: TGCGCCAGCAGTGAGTCCTGGACTGGGACAGAGCAGTTCTTC. Protein: CASSESWTGTEQFF. The chain combines TRBV10-1 with TRBJ2-1; a weak D match, TRBD1 (6 bases). Trimming shortened V by 0 bases and J by 10 bases, and 13 bases separated the two germline ends. The CDR3 has 14 amino acids. The germline CDR1 and CDR2 sequences are WNHNN and SYGVQD (reference sequence).

The rearrangement uses TRBV5-1 and TRBJ1-5, with TRBD1 matching 8 bases. The CDR3 sequence is 15 residues long. Germline V gene lookup returns CDR1 SGHRS and CDR2 YFSETQ. Trimming took 4 bases from V and 3 from J; bases not matched to a gene: 6. The DNA of the CDR3 is TGCGCCAGCAGCCCGGGGACAGGTAACAATCAGCCCCAGCATTTT. This codes for CASSPGTGNNQPQHF.

V usage is TRBV18 and J usage is TRBJ1-3; TRBD1 might be the D (6 bases). The V gene lost 6 bases and the J gene lost 0 bases, with 18 bases spanning the gap. Germline values: CDR1 KGHSH, CDR2 LQKENI. The CDR3 totals 17 residues. The CDR3 sequence is CASSQITTGTSGNTIYF. CDR3 bases: TGTGCCAGCTCCCAGATAACGACAGGCACCTCTGGAAACACCATATATTTT.

The gene calls are TRBV9 and TRBJ2-1; D possibly corresponds to TRBD1 (5 bases). Germline V gives CDR1 SGDLS, CDR2 YYNGEE. Trimming took off 0 bases at V and 4 bases at J, with 11 bases between the two ends. The CDR3 runs to 15 residues. The CDR3, as DNA: TGTGCCAGCAGCGTAGAGTCAGGGTCATACAATGAGCAGTTCTTC. Translating it yields CASSVESGSYNEQFF.

J is TRBJ1-6 and V is TRBV7-2; D possibly corresponds to TRBD1 (5 bases). CDR1 SGHTA and CDR2 FQGNSA come from the germline V gene. The CDR3 runs 12 residues. The V and J ends lost 5 bases and 7 bases respectively, with 6 bases between them. The CDR3 coding sequence is TGTGCCAGCAGCCCAGGGAATTCACCCCTCCACTTT. It yields the protein CASSPGNSPLHF.

V and J are TRBV5-1 and TRBJ1-5; D uncertain. The CDR3 length is 14 residues. Trimming cost V 1 base and J 5 bases, with 10 bases left between them. Germline V gene sequence: CDR1 SGHRS, CDR2 YFSETQ. The CDR3 sequence: CASSLSDLDQPQHF. The CDR3 coding sequence is TGCGCCAGCAGCTTGTCAGATCTCGATCAGCCCCAGCATTTT.

The chain combines TRBV28 with TRBJ2-7; D is perhaps TRBD1 (6 bases). The CDR3 extends over 14 amino acids. With 5 bases removed from V and 0 bases from J, the gap between germline ends came to 11 bases. Germline CDR1 reads MDHEN; CDR2 reads SYDVKM. CDR3 region: CASSPTGFSYEQYF. CDR3 DNA sequence: TGTGCCAGCAGTCCTACAGGGTTCTCCTACGAGCAGTACTTC.

The CDR3 DNA reads TGTGCCAGCAGCTTATCACAGGGGACTGGAAACACCATATATTTT. Amino acids: CASSLSQGTGNTIYF. The chain employs TRBV7-6 and TRBJ1-3; 7 bases are a match to TRBD1. The CDR3 runs to 15 residues. Germline CDR1 is SGHVS and CDR2 is FNYEAQ. The ends lost 2 bases at V and 2 bases at J; junction bases unmatched: 3.

CDR3 sequence: CASTNYNYGYTF. CDR3 coding DNA: TGTGCCAGCACCAACTACAACTATGGCTACACCTTC. V is TRBV6-5 and J is TRBJ1-2, with D uncertain. The germline V gene has CDR1 MNHEY and CDR2 SVGAGI. This CDR3 region has 12 residues. With 7 bases removed from V and 2 bases from J, the gap between germline ends came to 8 bases.

The genes are TRBV30 and TRBJ1-1, with 7 positions matching TRBD1. V gave up 5 bases and J gave up 2 bases; unmatched junction bases: 5. There are 13 residues in the CDR3. Looked up from germline, CDR1 is GTSNPN and CDR2 is SVGIG (reference sequence). The DNA for the CDR3 is TGTGCCTGGTCAGGGGGGATTAACACTGAAGCTTTCTTT. Protein: CAWSGGINTEAFF.

The chain joins TRBV5-1 to TRBJ2-5; 12 bases line up with TRBD2. Per the germline V gene, CDR1 is SGHRS and CDR2 is YFSETQ. CDR3 length: 16 amino acids. V was pared by 0 bases and J by 2 bases, with 2 bases of the junction left unmatched. The CDR3 bases are TGCGCCAGCAGCTTGGGACTAGCGGGAGAGCAAGAGACCCAGTACTTC. The encoded protein is CASSLGLAGEQETQYF.

The chain couples TRBV19 to TRBJ2-3; a possible D gene is TRBD1 (5 bases). Germline-derived CDR1 and CDR2 are LNHDA and SQIVND (reference sequence). The CDR3 extends over 15 amino acids. With 7 bases removed from V and 2 bases from J, the gap between germline ends came to 16 bases. Here the CDR3 DNA reads TGTGCCAGTACCCCAGACAGCTACCTCACAGATACGCAGTATTTT. Its protein is CASTPDSYLTDTQYF.

V is TRBV7-2 and J is TRBJ1-4; no firm D call. Germline CDR1 reads SGHTA; CDR2 reads FQGNSA. The V end was cut by 6 bases, the J end by 2 bases, with 16 bases between. There are 16 residues in the CDR3. The CDR3 region has the DNA TGTGCCAGCAGTCTAATCCCGGGGAGGACTAATGAAAAACTGTTTTTT. This translates into CASSLIPGRTNEKLFF.

The chain has TRBV2 and TRBJ2-7; D remains ambiguous. The CDR3 runs 14 residues. The germline V gene encodes CDR1 SNHLY and CDR2 FYNNEI. V was trimmed by 6 bases and J by 5 bases, leaving 17 bases between them. The CDR3 here is CASRTNRLLDEQYF. The CDR3 DNA follows: TGTGCCAGCAGAACGAACCGACTGCTAGACGAGCAGTACTTC. The full variable domain, completed using reference TRBV2 and TRBJ2-7, is EPEVTQTPSHQVTQMGQEVILRCVPISNHLYFYWYRQILGQKVEFLVSFYNNEISEKSEIFDDQFSVERPDGSNFTLKIRSTKLEDSAMYFCASRTNRLLDEQYFGPGTRLTVT.

This chain links TRBV7-2 with TRBJ2-1; 8 bases are shared with TRBD2. The CDR3 spans 15 residues. Germline trimming cut 6 bases from V and 3 bases from J; bases unmatched to any gene: 7. The germline V gene has CDR1 SGHTA and CDR2 FQGNSA. The CDR3 reads CASSSREGFYNEQFF. The CDR3 nucleotides read TGTGCCAGCAGTTCTCGGGAGGGGTTCTACAATGAGCAGTTCTTC.

The chain recombines TRBV6-6 with TRBJ1-1; maybe TRBD1 (5 bases). Germline V gene sequence: CDR1 MNHNY, CDR2 SVGAGI (reference sequence). V lost 10 bases and J 2 bases, leaving 14 bases between the germline ends. The CDR3 totals 13 residues. CDR3 bases: TGTGCCACGACAGACGGTCGCAACACTGAAGCTTTCTTT. This encodes CATTDGRNTEAFF.

This rearrangement joins TRBV4-1 to TRBJ1-1; weak D call: TRBD1 (6 bases). Germline V gene sequence: CDR1 MGHRA, CDR2 YSYEKL. The CDR3 is 17 amino acids. With 0 bases removed from V and 4 bases from J, the gap between germline ends came to 18 bases. The CDR3 coding sequence is TGCGCCAGCAGCCAAGAACCGGAAGGGGGTGTGGCCACTGAAGCTTTCTTT. This codes for CASSQEPEGGVATEAFF.

The V and J genes are TRBV27 and TRBJ2-1; 9 bases align to TRBD2. CDR1 and CDR2 (germline): MNHEY, SMNVEV (reference sequence). V was pared by 3 bases and J by 5 bases, with 2 bases of the junction left unmatched. This CDR3 spans 14 amino acids. CDR3: CASSFSSGNNEQFF. In DNA, the CDR3 is TGTGCCAGCAGTTTTTCTAGCGGGAACAATGAGCAGTTCTTC.

The chain combines TRBV4-3 with TRBJ2-3; maybe TRBD1 (6 bases). Per the germline V gene, CDR1 is LGHNA and CDR2 is YSLEER. The germline V and J ends were trimmed by 4 bases and 7 bases, with 15 bases remaining between them. CDR3 length equals 14 residues. The CDR3: CASSRNRAQNTQYF. The CDR3 DNA is TGCGCCAGCAGCCGGAACAGGGCACAGAATACGCAGTATTTT.

The gene calls are TRBV30 and TRBJ1-5; D ambiguous. Trimming removed 4 bases at V and 2 bases at J, with 9 bases between. The germline CDR1 and CDR2 sequences are GTSNPN and SVGIG (reference sequence). This CDR3 contains 13 residues. For the CDR3, the DNA is TGTGCCTGGACTGGTAGTGGCAATCAGCCCCAGCATTTT. Its translation is CAWTGSGNQPQHF.

The V call is TRBV27, the J call TRBJ1-5; TRBD1 matches at 9 bases. Trimming cost V 6 bases and J 2 bases; bases outside gene matches: 2. The CDR3 runs 14 residues. Per germline, CDR1 MNHEY and CDR2 SMNVEV (reference sequence). CDR3 sequence (DNA): TGTGCCAGCAGCCGGACAGGGGGCAATCAGCCCCAGCATTTT. As protein: CASSRTGGNQPQHF.